A selection of T cell receptor beta chains follows, all from one sample in a study of blood T cell repertoires in COVID-19. The data were produced by immunoSEQ multiplex PCR, yet TCRdb's version contains in-frame clones alone and is incomplete. The repertoire holds about 130,000 clones, almost 70% seen once, with 1.5% to 2% in the top ten. The sample consisted of peripheral blood. The receptors stem from a woman aged 65 to 85 with acute or convalescent COVID-19. CDR3s include the opening cysteine and the closing phenylalanine or tryptophan. Each record gives: V gene, D gene, J gene, clone size, CDR3 protein, CDR3 DNA. A D gene is named only where the DNA matches it firmly. Size is omitted from some rows. Given values are once, few, many or a class for expanded clones.

TRBV5-1,-,TRBJ2-5,-,CASSSRETQYF,TGCGCCAGCAGCTCCCGGGAGACCCAGTACTTC
TRBV4-3,-,TRBJ2-7,-,CASSQVSGSGYEQYF,TGCGCCAGCAGCCAAGTTTCTGGCAGTGGCTACGAGCAGTACTTC
TRBV6-2/TRBV6-3,-,TRBJ1-1,-,CASSPTGFEAFF,TGTGCCAGCAGCCCAACAGGGTTTGAAGCTTTCTTT
TRBV7-3,TRBD2,TRBJ2-3,-,CASSFQSGGSTDTQYF,TGTGCCAGCAGCTTCCAAAGCGGGGGGAGCACAGATACGCAGTATTTT
TRBV10-3,-,TRBJ1-5,once,CATSTDISNQPQHF,TGTGCCACCTCGACCGACATTAGCAATCAGCCCCAGCATTTT
TRBV5-6,TRBD2,TRBJ2-2,-,CASSRLSGLVGSGELFF,TGTGCCAGCAGCCGCCTCTCGGGACTAGTCGGATCCGGGGAGCTGTTTTTT
TRBV4-1,-,TRBJ1-3,-,CASSQAPWRGSGNTIYF,TGCGCCAGCAGCCAAGCCCCGTGGCGAGGGTCTGGAAACACCATATATTTT
TRBV6-5,TRBD1,TRBJ2-1,-,CASSYGQGVGNEQFF,TGTGCCAGCAGTTACGGTCAGGGGGTCGGCAATGAGCAGTTCTTC
TRBV4-1,-,TRBJ2-2,-,CASSLGGGAGELFF,TGCGCCAGCAGCCTTGGAGGCGGGGCCGGGGAGCTGTTTTTT
TRBV5-1,TRBD1,TRBJ1-2,-,CASSPSPGQGYGYTF,TGCGCCAGCAGCCCTTCTCCGGGACAGGGCTATGGCTACACCTTC
TRBV11-2,-,TRBJ2-3,-,CASSRRDTRTDTQYF,TGTGCCAGCAGCCGCCGGGACACCCGCACAGATACGCAGTATTTT
TRBV10-3,-,TRBJ2-1,few,CAIGQDLYNEQFF,TGTGCCATCGGTCAGGATTTATACAATGAGCAGTTCTTC
TRBV24-1,TRBD1,TRBJ2-1,-,CATRGTATGYNEQFF,TGTGCCACCAGGGGGACAGCCACGGGCTACAATGAGCAGTTCTTC
TRBV7-9,TRBD1,TRBJ1-1,-,CASSEDRDTEAFF,TGTGCCAGCAGCGAGGACAGGGACACTGAAGCTTTCTTT
TRBV7-2,-,TRBJ2-3,-,CASSIRTSTDTQYF,TGTGCCAGCAGCATCCGGACAAGCACAGATACGCAGTATTTT
TRBV5-4,-,TRBJ2-7,-,CASSITGTLTYEQYF,TGTGCCAGCAGCATAACCGGGACACTTACCTACGAGCAGTACTTC
TRBV5-4,-,TRBJ1-1,-,CASSLITGGNTEAFF,TGTGCCAGCAGCTTGATTACAGGCGGGAACACTGAAGCTTTCTTT
TRBV2,TRBD1,TRBJ1-4,-,CASNQGAANEKLFF,TGTGCCAGCAACCAGGGGGCGGCTAATGAAAAACTGTTTTTT
TRBV7-9,-,TRBJ1-1,-,CASSSSNTEAFF,TGTGCCAGCAGCTCTTCGAACACTGAAGCTTTCTTT
TRBV19,TRBD1,TRBJ1-2,-,CATEGQLYGYTF,TGTGCCACCGAGGGACAGCTCTATGGCTACACCTTC
TRBV6-5,TRBD1,TRBJ2-7,few,CASSPGQGVAYEQYF,TGTGCCAGCAGCCCGGGACAGGGTGTGGCCTACGAGCAGTACTTC
TRBV5-5,-,TRBJ1-6,few,CASSIQGFGSPLHF,TGTGCCAGCAGCATTCAGGGCTTTGGTTCACCCCTCCACTTT
TRBV10-3,-,TRBJ2-7,-,CAISEYGEQYF,TGTGCCATCAGTGAGTACGGCGAGCAGTACTTC
TRBV10-3,-,TRBJ1-1,few,CAISGRPTEYTEAFF,TGTGCCATCAGTGGTAGGCCGACAGAGTACACTGAAGCTTTCTTT
TRBV7-2,TRBD1,TRBJ1-4,-,CASSPGQGARIGEKLFF,TGTGCCAGCAGCCCTGGACAGGGGGCGCGAATTGGTGAAAAACTGTTTTTT
TRBV19,TRBD1,TRBJ1-6,few,CATKRGLGGSALHF,TGTGCCACTAAAAGGGGGCTTGGGGGTTCGGCCCTCCACTTT
TRBV6-1,-,TRBJ1-5,-,CASSERQVNQPQHF,TGTGCCAGCAGTGAAAGACAGGTCAATCAGCCCCAGCATTTT
TRBV6-6,TRBD1,TRBJ2-7,once,CASRAGTGDEQYF,TGTGCCAGCAGGGCCGGGACAGGGGACGAGCAGTACTTC
TRBV2,TRBD1,TRBJ1-1,few,CASSGGTGRTEAFF,TGTGCCAGCAGTGGGGGGACAGGGCGCACTGAAGCTTTCTTT
TRBV5-4,-,TRBJ2-3,-,CASSLRKASASTDTQYF,TGTGCCAGCAGCTTGCGGAAAGCGAGTGCTAGCACAGATACGCAGTATTTT
TRBV19,TRBD1,TRBJ1-1,-,CATGTATEAFF,TGTGCCACCGGGACAGCCACTGAAGCTTTCTTT
TRBV7-2,-,TRBJ2-5,-,CASSLVPIGGGRETQYF,TGTGCCAGCAGCTTAGTTCCAATAGGGGGGGGCCGGGAGACCCAGTACTTC
TRBV3-1/TRBV3-2,-,TRBJ1-4,-,CASSTGGGNEKLFF,TGTGCCAGCAGCACGGGGGGCGGTAATGAAAAACTGTTTTTT
TRBV29-1,-,TRBJ1-2,-,CSVGQTSYGYTF,TGCAGCGTCGGACAGACATCTTATGGCTACACCTTC
TRBV9,-,TRBJ2-2,-,CASSVGPGAAVGGELFF,TGTGCCAGCAGCGTAGGGCCTGGGGCCGCAGTAGGCGGGGAGCTGTTTTTT
TRBV11-2,-,TRBJ2-7,few,CASSGGREQYF,TGTGCCAGCAGCGGAGGACGGGAGCAGTACTTC
TRBV6-2/TRBV6-3,-,TRBJ1-5,-,CASSYPTGVPDSRRNQPQHF,TGTGCCAGCAGTTACCCCACAGGTGTCCCGGACAGTAGGAGAAATCAGCCCCAGCATTTT
TRBV27,-,TRBJ1-1,-,CASSYRVGNTEAFF,TGTGCCAGCAGTTACAGGGTGGGGAACACTGAAGCTTTCTTT
TRBV3-1/TRBV3-2,-,TRBJ2-1,-,CASSLGWELRYNEQFF,TGTGCCAGCAGCCTCGGCTGGGAGTTAAGGTACAATGAGCAGTTCTTC
TRBV7-2,-,TRBJ2-7,-,CASSPGQSYEQYF,TGTGCCAGCAGCCCCGGACAGTCCTACGAGCAGTACTTC
TRBV9,-,TRBJ2-5,-,CASSPHVTGKETQYF,TGTGCCAGCAGTCCCCACGTGACAGGCAAAGAGACCCAGTACTTC